One and the same sample provided the 24 T cell receptor beta chains below, sequenced in a study of blood T cell repertoires in COVID-19. TCRdb's table, derived via immunoSEQ multiplex PCR, lists solely in-frame clones and lacks some. The data show tens of thousands of clones, with 85% to 90% seen just once and 10% held by the top ten. Input material: PBMCs or T cells enriched from blood (not recorded which). Receptors were obtained from a woman between 40 and 55 years old who had recovered from COVID-19.

The gene calls are TRBV10-2 and TRBJ1-1; weak D call: TRBD1 (6 bases). The CDR3 has 14 amino acids. Germline CDR1 and CDR2: WSHSY and SAAADI. Trimming removed 6 bases from V and 5 bases from J, with 16 bases in between. For the CDR3, the DNA is TGCGCCAGCAGGACCGGCGGGGGCCTGACTGAAGCTTTCTTT. Its translation is CASRTGGGLTEAFF.

V is TRBV5-1 and J is TRBJ1-4; 9 bases map to TRBD1. This CDR3 has 18 residues. CDR1 is SGHRS and CDR2 is YFSETQ in the germline V gene. J lost 4 bases, V lost 4 bases, and 14 bases had no gene match. This chain's CDR3 is CASSPNPLTGQGNEKLFF. In nucleotides, the CDR3 is TGCGCCAGCAGCCCCAATCCCCTAACGGGACAGGGTAATGAAAAACTGTTTTTT. Full variable domain (missing parts from reference TRBV5-1 and TRBJ1-4): KAGVTQTPRYLIKTRGQQVTLSCSPISGHRSVSWYQQTPGQGLQFLFEYFSETQRNKGNFPGRFSGRQFSNSRSEMNVSTLELGDSALYLCASSPNPLTGQGNEKLFFGSGTQLSVL.

The chain employs TRBV5-1 and TRBJ2-5, with a weak D call TRBD2 (6 bases). The CDR3 sequence is 13 residues long. Deletions cut 2 bases from V and 3 bases from J, with 8 bases between. Looked up from germline, CDR1 is SGHRS and CDR2 is YFSETQ. Here the CDR3 reads CASSFGGEETQYF. As DNA, the CDR3 is TGCGCCAGCAGCTTTGGCGGGGAAGAGACCCAGTACTTC.

V is TRBV21-1 and J is TRBJ1-5; the table's D call of TRBD1 was not tested on the DNA. TRBV21-1 corresponds to a pseudogene. The CDR3 runs 13 residues. In DNA form, the CDR3 reads TGTGCCAGCATCCTACAGGGGGGTCAGCCCCAGCATTTT. Protein: CASILQGGQPQHF.

The chain has TRBV19 and TRBJ1-1; no clear D gene. The CDR3 spans 12 residues. Trimming removed 6 bases at V and 0 bases at J, with 5 bases between. Germline V gene lookup returns CDR1 LNHDA and CDR2 SQIVND (reference sequence). CDR3 nucleotide sequence: TGTGCCAGTAGACAGCTGAACACTGAAGCTTTCTTT. Amino acids: CASRQLNTEAFF.

The rearrangement joins TRBV5-1 to TRBJ2-3, with 9 bases matching TRBD2. Germline lookup yields CDR1 SGHRS and CDR2 YFSETQ. The V and J ends lost 4 bases and 4 bases, in that order; junction bases with no gene match: 7. The CDR3 runs 15 residues. CDR3 coding DNA: TGCGCCAGCAGCCCGGGGGGACTAGCCGCAGATACGCAGTATTTT. Its protein product is CASSPGGLAADTQYF.

V is TRBV6-5 and J is TRBJ1-2; TRBD1 agrees at 7 bases. Germline V CDR1 and CDR2: MNHEY, SVGAGI. The CDR3 runs 15 residues. Germline trimming cut 0 bases from V and 2 bases from J; bases unmatched to any gene: 3. The CDR3 bases are TGTGCCAGCAGTTACTCGGACAGGATAAACTATGGCTACACCTTC. Amino acid sequence: CASSYSDRINYGYTF.

The chain employs TRBV5-1 and TRBJ2-3, with D perhaps matching TRBD2 (5 bases). CDR1 is SGHRS, CDR2 YFSETQ, per germline. This CDR3 is built from 12 residues. V was cut by 0 bases and J by 7 bases, with 6 bases left in between. As DNA, the CDR3 is TGCGCCAGCAGCTTGGCGGGGAATACGCAGTATTTT. It translates to CASSLAGNTQYF.

With regard to this clone: One end of the junction varies from germline; a read error may be responsible. J is TRBJ1-4 and V is TRBV25-1; D is undetermined. CDR1 and CDR2 (germline): MGHDK, SYGVNS. The CDR3 spans 15 residues. For the CDR3, the DNA is TGTGCCAGCAGTCAATACGGAGGGACTAATGAAAAACTGTTTTTT. Its protein product is CASSQYGGTNEKLFF.

The chain links TRBV7-6 to TRBJ1-3; D may be TRBD1 (6 bases). Germline V gene lookup returns CDR1 SGHVS and CDR2 FNYEAQ. Trimming pared 1 base from V and 2 bases from J, leaving 21 bases between. This CDR3 has 19 residues. The CDR3 DNA reads as TGTGCCAGCAGCTTAGTTCGGGGGGCCGTGGGAGAGCCTGGAAACACCATATATTTT. It is translated as CASSLVRGAVGEPGNTIYF.

This clone was seen more than once but under ten times. The chain joins TRBV19 to TRBJ1-6, with a weak D call TRBD1 (6 bases). CDR1 and CDR2 (germline): LNHDA, SQIVND (reference sequence). The CDR3 covers 14 residues. V was cut by 2 bases and J by 7 bases, with 9 bases left in between. CDR3 protein: CASSIPGVNSPLHF. CDR3 DNA: TGTGCCAGTAGTATACCAGGGGTAAATTCACCCCTCCACTTT.

This rearrangement joins TRBV7-2 to TRBJ2-7; TRBD2 agrees at 12 bases. The length of the CDR3 is 14 residues. Losses at the gene ends were 5 bases for V and 6 bases for J; bases not matched to a gene: 5. Germline CDR1 SGHTA, CDR2 FQGNSA. The CDR3 nucleotides read TGTGCCAGCAGCCCTCTAGCGGGGGGGATCGAGCAGTACTTC. This encodes CASSPLAGGIEQYF.

This chain connects TRBV6-5 to TRBJ1-1; weak D call: TRBD1 (6 bases). CDR1 MNHEY and CDR2 SVGAGI come from the germline V gene. This CDR3 region has 13 residues. The ends were cut back, 5 bases at V and 7 bases at J, with 14 bases in the middle. The CDR3 DNA reads as TGTGCCAGCAGTCGACGGCAGGGGCATGAAGCTTTCTTT. Its protein is CASSRRQGHEAFF.

The rearrangement uses TRBV7-5 and TRBJ2-2; the D call in the table, TRBD1, was not verified against the DNA. TRBV7-5 is tagged as a pseudogene. The CDR3 consists of 15 residues. The CDR3 spells CVRSLSQGSTGELFF. The CDR3 coding sequence is TGTGTCAGAAGCTTAAGCCAGGGTAGTACCGGGGAGCTGTTTTTT.

The chain recombines TRBV10-1 with TRBJ2-1; a weak D match, TRBD1 (6 bases). Between the trimmed V and J ends, which lost 5 bases and 9 bases, there was a span of 20 bases. Germline V CDR1 and CDR2: WNHNN, SYGVQD (reference sequence). The CDR3 covers 15 residues. CDR3 DNA: TGCGCCAGCAGTCCTAGTGGGGGCGCAGGGACTGAGCAGTTCTTC. Protein product: CASSPSGGAGTEQFF.

The gene calls are TRBV6-1 and TRBJ1-4, with D unclear. This CDR3 has 13 residues. V dropped 3 bases and J dropped 6 bases, with 8 bases sitting between them. Germline V gives CDR1 MNHNS, CDR2 SASEGT. This CDR3 reads CASSDSSYEKLFF. The CDR3 bases are TGTGCCAGCAGTGATAGCAGCTATGAAAAACTGTTTTTT.

This chain joins TRBV18 and TRBJ2-7; D may be TRBD1 (6 bases). CDR1 is KGHSH, CDR2 LQKENI, per germline. V lost 4 bases and J 5 bases, leaving 15 bases between the germline ends. The CDR3 extends over 14 amino acids. The CDR3 DNA is TGTGCCAGCTCACTCATGCCAGGGGCCGACGAGCAGTACTTC. Translating gives CASSLMPGADEQYF.

The chain carries TRBV11-2 and TRBJ1-3, with no clear D. Germline CDR1 is SGHAT and CDR2 is FQNNGV. This CDR3 spans 16 amino acids. Trimming removed 5 bases from V and 2 bases from J, with 16 bases in between. CDR3 residues: CASSPRGRWAGNTIYF. CDR3 bases: TGTGCCAGCAGCCCCCGGGGTAGGTGGGCTGGAAACACCATATATTTT.

This chain uses TRBV2 with TRBJ2-5; perhaps TRBD2 as D (6 bases). CDR3 size: 13 residues. V dropped 5 bases and J dropped 4 bases, with 11 bases sitting between them. Germline values: CDR1 SNHLY, CDR2 FYNNEI. This CDR3 reads CASSWNSGETQYF. The CDR3 DNA is TGTGCCAGCAGTTGGAATAGCGGAGAGACCCAGTACTTC.

This chain connects TRBV9 to TRBJ1-5, with D possibly TRBD1 on 6 matching bases. CDR1 and CDR2 from the germline V gene are SGDLS and YYNGEE. Deletions cut 4 bases from V and 7 bases from J, with 15 bases between. This CDR3 contains 14 residues. The CDR3 nucleotides are TGTGCCAGCAGCCCCCGGGGGGGGCAACAGCCCCAGCATTTT. Residues: CASSPRGGQQPQHF.

V is TRBV19 and J is TRBJ2-1, with 9 bases matching TRBD1. Losses at the gene ends were 5 bases for V and 7 bases for J; bases not matched to a gene: 9. This CDR3 spans 15 amino acids. Germline assignment: CDR1 LNHDA and CDR2 SQIVND (reference sequence). The DNA of the CDR3 is TGTGCCAGTAGTCCTACCGGGACAGGGAATAATGAGCAGTTCTTC. Its protein product is CASSPTGTGNNEQFF.

CDR3 sequence reads: CASSIDPDRLNTEAFF. The CDR3 nucleotides read TGTGCCAGTAGTATAGATCCGGACAGGTTGAACACTGAAGCTTTCTTT. This chain uses TRBV19 with TRBJ1-1; 7 bases fit TRBD1. Germline lookup yields CDR1 LNHDA and CDR2 SQIVND (reference sequence). The CDR3 consists of 16 residues. Trimming removed 0 bases from V and 0 bases from J; junction bases left unmatched: 4. The full variable domain, its missing parts supplied by reference TRBV19 and TRBJ1-1, is DGGITQSPKYLFRKEGQNVTLSCEQNLNHDAMYWYRQDPGQGLRLIYYSQIVNDFQKGDIAEGYSVSREKKESFPLTVTSAQKNPTAFYLCASSIDPDRLNTEAFFGQGTRLTVV.

CDR3 sequence: CASRSGQGTNGYTF. CDR3 nucleotide sequence: TGTGCCAGCCGAAGCGGACAGGGTACAAATGGCTACACCTTC. The chain combines TRBV2 with TRBJ1-2; 8 nucleotides align to TRBD1. This CDR3 has 14 residues. Trimming removed 8 bases from V and 6 bases from J; junction bases left unmatched: 11. CDR1 SNHLY and CDR2 FYNNEI come from the germline V gene.

The CDR3: CASSTGTGDYGYTF. CDR3 bases: TGTGCCAGCAGCACCGGGACAGGAGACTATGGCTACACCTTC. J is TRBJ1-2 and V is TRBV7-2; TRBD1 aligns across 8 bases. Germline-derived CDR1 and CDR2 are SGHTA and FQGNSA. V gave up 5 bases and J gave up 3 bases; unmatched junction bases: 5. The CDR3 sequence is 14 residues long.